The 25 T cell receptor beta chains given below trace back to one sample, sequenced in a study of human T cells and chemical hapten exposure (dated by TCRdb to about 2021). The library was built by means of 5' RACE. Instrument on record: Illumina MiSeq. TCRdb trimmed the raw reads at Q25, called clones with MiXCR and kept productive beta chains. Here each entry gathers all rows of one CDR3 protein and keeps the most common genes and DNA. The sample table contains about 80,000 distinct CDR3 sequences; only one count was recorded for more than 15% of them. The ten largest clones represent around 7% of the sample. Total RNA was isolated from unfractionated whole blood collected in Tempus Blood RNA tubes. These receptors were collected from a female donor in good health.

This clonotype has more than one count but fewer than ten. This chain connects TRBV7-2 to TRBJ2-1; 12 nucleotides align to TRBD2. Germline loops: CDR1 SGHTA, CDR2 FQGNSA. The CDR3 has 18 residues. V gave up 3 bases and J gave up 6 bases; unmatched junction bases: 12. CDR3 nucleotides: TGTGCCAGCAGCTTCCTGCCGGGTGGACTAGCGGGGATCAATGAGCAGTTCTTC. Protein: CASSFLPGGLAGINEQFF.

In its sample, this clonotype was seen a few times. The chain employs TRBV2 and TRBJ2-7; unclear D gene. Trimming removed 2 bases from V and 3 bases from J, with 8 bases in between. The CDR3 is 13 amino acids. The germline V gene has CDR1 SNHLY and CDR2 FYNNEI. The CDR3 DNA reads TGTGCCAGCAGTGAATGGGGAAACTACGAGCAGTACTTC. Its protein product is CASSEWGNYEQYF.

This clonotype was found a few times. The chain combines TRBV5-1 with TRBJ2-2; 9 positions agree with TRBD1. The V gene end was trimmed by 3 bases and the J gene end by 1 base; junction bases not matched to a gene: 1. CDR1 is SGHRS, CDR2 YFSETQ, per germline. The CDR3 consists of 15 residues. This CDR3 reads CASSWTGENTGELFF. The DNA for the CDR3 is TGCGCCAGCAGCTGGACAGGGGAGAACACCGGGGAGCTGTTTTTT.

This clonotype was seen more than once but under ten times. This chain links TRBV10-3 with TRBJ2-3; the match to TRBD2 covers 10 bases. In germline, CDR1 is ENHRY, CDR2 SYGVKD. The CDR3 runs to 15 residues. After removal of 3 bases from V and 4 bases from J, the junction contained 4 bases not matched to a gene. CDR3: CAISESSGSADTQYF. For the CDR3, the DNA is TGTGCCATCAGTGAATCTAGCGGGAGCGCAGATACGCAGTATTTT.

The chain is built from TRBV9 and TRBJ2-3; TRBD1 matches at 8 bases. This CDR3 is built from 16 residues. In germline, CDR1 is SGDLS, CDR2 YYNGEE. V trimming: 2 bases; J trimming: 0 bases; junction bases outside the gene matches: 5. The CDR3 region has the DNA TGTGCCAGCAGCGTTACAGGGGGAGTCAGCACAGATACGCAGTATTTT. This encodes CASSVTGGVSTDTQYF.

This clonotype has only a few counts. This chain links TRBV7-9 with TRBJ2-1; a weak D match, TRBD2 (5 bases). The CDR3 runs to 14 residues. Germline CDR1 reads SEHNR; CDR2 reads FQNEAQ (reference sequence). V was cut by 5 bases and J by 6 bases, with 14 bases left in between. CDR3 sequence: CASSVPVRGNEQFF. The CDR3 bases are TGTGCCAGCAGCGTACCGGTTCGGGGCAATGAGCAGTTCTTC.

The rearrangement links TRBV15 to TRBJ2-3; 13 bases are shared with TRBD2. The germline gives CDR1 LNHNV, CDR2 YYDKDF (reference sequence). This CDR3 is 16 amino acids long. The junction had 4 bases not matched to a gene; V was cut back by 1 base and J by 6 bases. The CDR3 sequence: CATSRGGLAGEDTQYF. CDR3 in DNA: TGTGCCACCAGCAGAGGCGGACTAGCGGGAGAGGATACGCAGTATTTT. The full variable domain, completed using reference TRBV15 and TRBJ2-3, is DAMVIQNPRYQVTQFGKPVTLSCSQTLNHNVMYWYQQKSSQAPKLLFHYYDKDFNNEADTPDNFQSRRPNTSFCFLDIRSPGLGDTAMYLCATSRGGLAGEDTQYFGPGTRLTVL.

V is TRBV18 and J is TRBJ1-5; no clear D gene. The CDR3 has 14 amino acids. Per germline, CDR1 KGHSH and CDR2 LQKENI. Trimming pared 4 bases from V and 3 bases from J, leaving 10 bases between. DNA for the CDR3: TGTGCCAGCTCACTCTCGGGATACAATCAGCCCCAGCATTTT. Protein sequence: CASSLSGYNQPQHF.

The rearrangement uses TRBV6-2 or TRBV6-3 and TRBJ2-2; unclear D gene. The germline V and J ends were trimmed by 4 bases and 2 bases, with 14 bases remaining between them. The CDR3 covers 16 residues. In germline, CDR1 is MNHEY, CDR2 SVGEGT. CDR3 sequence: CASSFGLPKNTGELFF. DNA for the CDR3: TGTGCCAGCAGTTTCGGCCTACCGAAAAACACCGGGGAGCTGTTTTTT.

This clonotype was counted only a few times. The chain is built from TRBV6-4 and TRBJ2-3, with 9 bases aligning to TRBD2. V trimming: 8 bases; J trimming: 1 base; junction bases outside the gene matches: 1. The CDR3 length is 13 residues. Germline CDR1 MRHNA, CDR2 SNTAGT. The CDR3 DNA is TGTGCCAGCGGGACTAGCCGCACAGATACGCAGTATTTT. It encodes CASGTSRTDTQYF.

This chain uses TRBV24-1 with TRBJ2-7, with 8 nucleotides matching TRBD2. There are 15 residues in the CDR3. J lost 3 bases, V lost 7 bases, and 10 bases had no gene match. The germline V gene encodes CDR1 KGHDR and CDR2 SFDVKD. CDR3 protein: CATSGGDGEYYEQYF. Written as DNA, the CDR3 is TGTGCCACCAGCGGGGGGGACGGGGAGTACTACGAGCAGTACTTC.

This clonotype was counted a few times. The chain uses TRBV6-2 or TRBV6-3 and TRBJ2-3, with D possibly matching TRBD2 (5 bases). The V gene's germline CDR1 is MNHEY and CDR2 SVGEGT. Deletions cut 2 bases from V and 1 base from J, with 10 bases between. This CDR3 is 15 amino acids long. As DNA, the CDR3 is TGTGCCAGCAGTTACAACGACTACGGCACAGATACGCAGTATTTT. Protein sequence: CASSYNDYGTDTQYF.

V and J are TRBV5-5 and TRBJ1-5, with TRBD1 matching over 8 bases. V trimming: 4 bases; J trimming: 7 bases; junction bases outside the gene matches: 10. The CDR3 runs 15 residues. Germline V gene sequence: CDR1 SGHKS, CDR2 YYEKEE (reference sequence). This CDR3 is CASSALTGVGQPQHF. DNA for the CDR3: TGTGCCAGCAGCGCCCTGACAGGGGTCGGACAGCCCCAGCATTTT. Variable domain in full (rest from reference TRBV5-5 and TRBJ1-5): DAGVTQSPTHLIKTRGQQVTLRCSPISGHKSVSWYQQVLGQGPQFIFQYYEKEERGRGNFPDRFSARQFPNYSSELNVNALLLGDSALYLCASSALTGVGQPQHFGDGTRLSIL.

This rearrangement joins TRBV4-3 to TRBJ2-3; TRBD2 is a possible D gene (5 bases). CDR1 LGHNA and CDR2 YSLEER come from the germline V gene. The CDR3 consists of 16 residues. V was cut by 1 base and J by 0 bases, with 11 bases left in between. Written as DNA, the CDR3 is TGCGCCAGCAGCCAAGGTCTTAGCGCGAGCACAGATACGCAGTATTTT. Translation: CASSQGLSASTDTQYF.

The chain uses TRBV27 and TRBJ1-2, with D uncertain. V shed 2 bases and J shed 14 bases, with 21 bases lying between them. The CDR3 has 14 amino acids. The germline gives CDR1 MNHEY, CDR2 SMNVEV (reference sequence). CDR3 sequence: CASSLTEAGRSLTF. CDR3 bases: TGTGCCAGCAGTTTAACCGAGGCGGGGAGAAGTCTGACCTTC.

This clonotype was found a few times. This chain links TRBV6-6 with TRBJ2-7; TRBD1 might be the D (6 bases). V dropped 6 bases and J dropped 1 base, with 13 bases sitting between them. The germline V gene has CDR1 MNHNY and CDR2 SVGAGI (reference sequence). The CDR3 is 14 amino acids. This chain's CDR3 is CASSNTGSSYEQYF. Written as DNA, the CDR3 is TGTGCCAGCAGCAATACAGGGTCTTCCTACGAGCAGTACTTC.

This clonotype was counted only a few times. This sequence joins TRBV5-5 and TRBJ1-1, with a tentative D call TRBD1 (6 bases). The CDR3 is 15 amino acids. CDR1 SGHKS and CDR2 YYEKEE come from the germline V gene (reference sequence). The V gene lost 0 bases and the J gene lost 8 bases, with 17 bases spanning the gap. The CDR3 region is CASSLDRVGGREAFF. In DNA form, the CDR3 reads TGTGCCAGCAGCTTGGACAGGGTCGGCGGTCGAGAAGCTTTCTTT.

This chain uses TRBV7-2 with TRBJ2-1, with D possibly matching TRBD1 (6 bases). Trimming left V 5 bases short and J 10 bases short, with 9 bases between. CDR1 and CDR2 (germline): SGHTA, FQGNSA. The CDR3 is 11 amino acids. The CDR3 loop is CASSGQLEQFF. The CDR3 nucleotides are TGTGCCAGCAGCGGACAGCTAGAGCAGTTCTTC.

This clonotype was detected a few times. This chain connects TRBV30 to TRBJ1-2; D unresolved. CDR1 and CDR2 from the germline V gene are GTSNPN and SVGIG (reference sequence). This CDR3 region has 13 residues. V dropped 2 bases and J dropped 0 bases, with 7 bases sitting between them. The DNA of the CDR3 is TGTGCCTGGAGTACGGAAGCTAACTATGGCTACACCTTC. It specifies CAWSTEANYGYTF.

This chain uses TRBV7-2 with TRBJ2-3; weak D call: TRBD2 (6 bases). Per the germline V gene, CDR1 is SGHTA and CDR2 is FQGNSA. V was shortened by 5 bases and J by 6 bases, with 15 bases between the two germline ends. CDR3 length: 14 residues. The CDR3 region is CASSPDQGGDTQYF. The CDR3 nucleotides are TGTGCCAGCAGCCCGGACCAGGGAGGCGATACGCAGTATTTT. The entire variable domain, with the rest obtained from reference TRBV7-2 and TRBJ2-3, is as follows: GAGVSQSPSNKVTEKGKDVELRCDPISGHTALYWYRQSLGQGLEFLIYFQGNSAPDKSGLPSDRFSAERTGGSVSTLTIQRTQQEDSAVYLCASSPDQGGDTQYFGPGTRLTVL.

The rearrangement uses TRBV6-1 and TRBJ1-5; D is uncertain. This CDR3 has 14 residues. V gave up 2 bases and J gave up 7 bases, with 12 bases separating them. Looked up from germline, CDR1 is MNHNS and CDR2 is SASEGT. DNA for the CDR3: TGTGCCAGCAGTGAAACGGGAGGGTACCAGCCCCAGCATTTT. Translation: CASSETGGYQPQHF.

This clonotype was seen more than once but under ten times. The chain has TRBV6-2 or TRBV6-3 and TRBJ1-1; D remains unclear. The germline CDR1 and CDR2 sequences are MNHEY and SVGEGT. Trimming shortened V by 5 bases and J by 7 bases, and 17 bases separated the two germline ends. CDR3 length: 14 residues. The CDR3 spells CASSNHQPQDEAFF. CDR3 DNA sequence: TGTGCCAGCAGTAACCACCAACCCCAGGATGAAGCTTTCTTT.

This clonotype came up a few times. The CDR3 DNA follows: TGTGCTAGTGGTTTGGTACTACCCCCGCTAGCGGGAGTACAGTACAATGAGCAGTTCTTC. This encodes CASGLVLPPLAGVQYNEQFF. The gene calls are TRBV12-5 and TRBJ2-1, with 10 bases that match TRBD2. Germline V gene data show CDR1 as LGHNT and CDR2 as FRNRAP. With 0 bases clipped from V and 4 bases from J, the junction kept 15 bases outside the gene matches. There are 20 residues in the CDR3.

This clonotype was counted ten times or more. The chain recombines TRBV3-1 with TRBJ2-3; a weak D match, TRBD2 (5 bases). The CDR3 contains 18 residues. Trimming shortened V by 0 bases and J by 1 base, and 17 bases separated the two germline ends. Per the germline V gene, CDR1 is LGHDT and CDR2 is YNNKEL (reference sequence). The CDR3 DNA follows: TGTGCCAGCAGCCAAGAAGTCCCAGGAGGTCGGGGCACAGATACGCAGTATTTT. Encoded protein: CASSQEVPGGRGTDTQYF.

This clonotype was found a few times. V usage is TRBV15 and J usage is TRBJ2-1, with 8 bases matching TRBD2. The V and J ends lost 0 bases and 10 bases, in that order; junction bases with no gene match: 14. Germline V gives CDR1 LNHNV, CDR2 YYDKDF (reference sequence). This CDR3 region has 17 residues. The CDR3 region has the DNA TGTGCCACCAGCAGAGATGGGGTTGGTAGCGGGATATTAGAGCAGTTCTTC. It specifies CATSRDGVGSGILEQFF.